This T cell receptor (beta chain) was identified in a study of cytomegalovirus exposure and HLA in healthy donors. Study-wide findings and caveats: Researchers counted approximately 160 TCR beta chains as cytomegalovirus-associated. The finding came from a later analysis; first-cohort TCR clusters tended to co-occur in the roughly 110 validation repertoires.

Data came from immunoSEQ multiplex PCR; TCRdb stores just in-frame clones and leaves some out. Of about 100,000 clones in the sample, about 95% were seen once. A note on this clone: Its antigen is not identified.

The V gene lost 4 bases and the J gene lost 5 bases, with 8 bases spanning the gap. Germline-derived CDR1 and CDR2 are ENHRY and SYGVKD. This CDR3 has 12 amino acids. The rearrangement uses TRBV10-3 and TRBJ2-5; no firm D call. This TCR was sampled from a woman aged 18-35 years in good health and CMV-seronegative. The specimen sequenced was PBMCs. CDR3 bases: TGTGCCATCAGTGTCGATGGCGAGACCCAGTACTTC. Translation: CAISVDGETQYF.